This T cell receptor (beta chain) was sequenced in a study of neurological immune-mediated disorders. Only a few counts were recorded for this clonotype. A much more abundant neighbour one base away suggests this may be a read error. TCRdb ran MiXCR on the 5' RACE reads and lists one entry per CDR3 protein. The repertoire holds about 38,000 distinct CDR3 sequences, with roughly 4.8% as singletons. Germline-derived CDR1 and CDR2 are LGHDT and YNNKEL (reference sequence). The CDR3 length is 14 residues. After removal of 6 bases from V and 1 base from J, the junction contained 4 bases not matched to a gene.

The V call is TRBV3-1, the J call TRBJ1-1, with 8 nucleotides matching TRBD1. The origin of this receptor is a man between 18 and 29 years old in good health. The sequenced sample was CD4+ T cells from blood. CDR3 sequence reads: CASRDQGANTEAFF. The CDR3 DNA follows: TGTGCCAGCAGGGATCAGGGGGCGAACACTGAAGCTTTCTTT.